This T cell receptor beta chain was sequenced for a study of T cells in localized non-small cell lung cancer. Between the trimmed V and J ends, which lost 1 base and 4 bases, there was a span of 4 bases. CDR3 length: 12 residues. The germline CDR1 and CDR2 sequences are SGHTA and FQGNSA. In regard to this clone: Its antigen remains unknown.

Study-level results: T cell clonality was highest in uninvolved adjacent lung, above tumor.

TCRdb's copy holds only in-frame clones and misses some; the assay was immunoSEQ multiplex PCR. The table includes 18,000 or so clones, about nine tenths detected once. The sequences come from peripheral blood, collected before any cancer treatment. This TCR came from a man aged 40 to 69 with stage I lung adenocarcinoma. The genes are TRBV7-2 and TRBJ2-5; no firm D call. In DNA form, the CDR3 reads TGTGCCAGCAGCTTAGTTAGAGAGACCCAGTACTTC. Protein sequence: CASSLVRETQYF.